One sample yielded the 18 T cell receptor beta chains listed below, sequenced in a study of molecular identifiers for immune sequencing clone quantification. A single record per CDR3 protein comes from TCRdb applying MiXCR to the PCR reads. The sample shows over 70,000 distinct CDR3 sequences, around 27% of them seen only once. Sequenced: naive CD8+ T cells from blood, with Jurkat cell RNA spiked in. Subset meaning: FACS-sorted CD8+CD4-CCR7+CD45RA+ naive T cells. Receptors were obtained from a human donor in good health. Some libraries in this study had Jurkat cell RNA spiked in.

A note on this clonotype: Just one base apart from a much larger clone, this may be a read error. This chain connects TRBV29-1 to TRBJ2-3; D perhaps matches TRBD1 (5 bases). Germline CDR1 SQVTM, CDR2 ANQGSEA. The CDR3 loop spans 12 amino acids. The V gene lost 8 bases and the J gene lost 2 bases, with 11 bases spanning the gap. The CDR3 DNA reads as TGCAGCTTGCGACAGATCACAGATACGCAGTATTTT. It is translated as CSLRQITDTQYF.

This chain uses TRBV6-5 with TRBJ2-5, with TRBD2 identical over 12 bases. Germline CDR1 and CDR2: MNHEY and SVGAGI. The CDR3 has 16 amino acids. The trim removed 4 bases at V and 5 bases at J, leaving 8 bases unmatched. The CDR3 sequence: CASSSLAGGPRETQYF. CDR3 DNA sequence: TGTGCCAGCAGTTCTCTAGCGGGGGGGCCGCGGGAGACCCAGTACTTC.

J is TRBJ2-2 and V is TRBV7-6; D call uncertain. The CDR3 length is 15 residues. Germline values: CDR1 SGHVS, CDR2 FNYEAQ. V lost 5 bases and J lost 4, with 14 bases in between. The CDR3 here is CASSLPFRSTGELFF. As DNA, the CDR3 is TGTGCCAGCAGCCTCCCCTTTCGGTCCACCGGGGAGCTGTTTTTT.

With respect to this clonotype: This may be a read error: a much more frequent sequence differs by one nucleotide. No conserved phenylalanine or tryptophan ends this CDR3, so it is likely a read error. The chain carries TRBV6-1 and TRBJ2-7; 9 nucleotides match TRBD1. This CDR3 has 14 residues. The junction had 5 bases not matched to a gene; V was cut back by 5 bases and J by 3 bases. CDR1 and CDR2 from the germline V gene are MNHNS and SASEGT. In DNA, the CDR3 is TGTGCCAGCAGTCACAGGGGGCTGAGCTACGAGCAGTACTTG. Protein: CASSHRGLSYEQYL.

As concerns this clonotype: At one end, the junction sequence differs from germline, possibly due to a read error. The V gene is TRBV25-1, the J gene TRBJ2-2; D perhaps matches TRBD1 (5 bases). Germline assignment: CDR1 MGHDK and CDR2 SYGVNS. CDR3 length: 16 amino acids. The CDR3 bases are TGTGCCGGCAGTGAGACCTTTGTGATGGGGCCCGGGGAGCTGTTTTTT. It translates to CAGSETFVMGPGELFF.

The chain employs TRBV19 and TRBJ1-4; unclear D gene. V lost 7 bases to trimming and J lost 10 bases, with 7 bases between them. Germline V gives CDR1 LNHDA, CDR2 SQIVND (reference sequence). CDR3 size: 10 residues. The chain's CDR3 is CASKAGKLFF. CDR3 coding DNA: TGTGCCAGTAAGGCGGGAAAACTGTTTTTT.

This clonotype was counted a few times. The CDR3 reads CASSPGNSYEQYF. CDR3 coding DNA: TGTGCCAGCTCCCCCGGGAACTCCTACGAGCAGTACTTC. The rearrangement joins TRBV18 to TRBJ2-7; the D gene is possibly TRBD2 (5 bases). The CDR3 covers 13 residues. V was cut by 6 bases and J by 0 bases, with 9 bases left in between. Germline assignment: CDR1 KGHSH and CDR2 LQKENI.

In the case of this clonotype: A much bigger clone sits one base away, suggesting this may be a read error. This chain uses TRBV5-6 with TRBJ2-4; 7 nucleotides line up with TRBD2. CDR1 SGHDT and CDR2 YYEEEE come from the germline V gene. After removal of 0 bases from V and 1 base from J, the junction contained 7 bases not matched to a gene. The length of the CDR3 is 17 residues. The CDR3 here is CASSLDGVGGAKNIQYF. CDR3 DNA sequence: TGTGCCAGCAGCTTGGATGGGGTGGGAGGGGCCAAAAACATTCAGTACTTC.

Concerning this clonotype itself: A much larger clone lies one base from this, so it may be a read error. The V and J genes are TRBV4-2 and TRBJ2-3; D not certain. The CDR3 is 13 amino acids. Germline CDR1 is LGHNA and CDR2 is YNFKEQ. The CDR3 region is CASSQDSTETQYF. The CDR3 DNA follows: TGTGCCAGCAGCCAAGATAGTACAGAAACGCAGTATTTT.

The chain combines TRBV3-1 with TRBJ1-1, with D perhaps TRBD1 (5 bases). Germline CDR1 reads LGHDT; CDR2 reads YNNKEL (reference sequence). The CDR3 length is 15 residues. V was clipped by 2 bases and J by 1 base, with 11 bases between them. The CDR3: CASSQIPGKNTEAFF. The CDR3 nucleotides read TGTGCCAGCAGCCAAATCCCAGGGAAGAACACTGAAGCTTTCTTT.

This chain connects TRBV20-1 to TRBJ2-7; the D is unclear. CDR3 size: 13 residues. Trimming took 0 bases from V and 2 from J, leaving 8 bases between them. Germline CDR1 DFQATT, CDR2 SNEGSKA (reference sequence). CDR3 sequence: CSAREGSPYEQYF. The DNA for the CDR3 is TGCAGTGCTAGAGAGGGTTCCCCCTACGAGCAGTACTTC.

This clonotype was seen at least ten times. The chain joins TRBV7-9 to TRBJ2-3; D call uncertain. V lost 5 bases to trimming and J lost 5 bases, with 8 bases between them. The CDR3 covers 12 residues. CDR1 SEHNR and CDR2 FQNEAQ come from the germline V gene (reference sequence). The CDR3 DNA follows: TGTGCCAGCAGCCCACTAAGAGATACGCAGTATTTT. Translation: CASSPLRDTQYF.

This clonotype has more than one count but fewer than ten. The V gene is TRBV27, the J gene TRBJ2-1; D is perhaps TRBD1 (5 bases). There are 14 residues in the CDR3. CDR1 and CDR2 from the germline V gene are MNHEY and SMNVEV (reference sequence). V lost 0 bases, J lost 4 bases, and 7 bases lay in between. CDR3 in amino acids: CASSLSQGYNEQFF. CDR3 sequence (DNA): TGTGCCAGCAGTTTATCCCAGGGTTACAATGAGCAGTTCTTC.

This clonotype was counted many times. The chain's CDR3 is CASSTFGGYAVYGYTF. CDR3 sequence (DNA): TGTGCCAGTAGCACGTTCGGGGGCTACGCGGTCTATGGCTACACCTTC. The rearrangement uses TRBV19 and TRBJ1-2; TRBD1 is a possible D gene (6 bases). This CDR3 is 16 amino acids long. Trimming shortened V by 6 bases and J by 4 bases, and 21 bases separated the two germline ends. Germline CDR1 LNHDA, CDR2 SQIVND (reference sequence).

Ten or more counts support this clonotype. This chain joins TRBV7-6 and TRBJ2-3; D is undetermined. Trimming shortened V by 2 bases and J by 2 bases, and 8 bases separated the two germline ends. This CDR3 is built from 14 residues. The germline V gene has CDR1 SGHVS and CDR2 FNYEAQ. The CDR3 region has the DNA TGTGCCAGCAGCTTACTTCCGCTCACAGATACGCAGTATTTT. Protein product: CASSLLPLTDTQYF.

The V and J genes are TRBV12-3 or TRBV12-4 and TRBJ2-7; D is tentatively TRBD1 or TRBD2 (6 bases each). The CDR3 runs 21 residues. V lost 1 base, J lost 3 bases, and 31 bases lay in between. This CDR3 reads CASSLDSGSGARTRGRYEQYF. The DNA of the CDR3 is TGTGCCAGCAGTTTAGATTCAGGGTCGGGAGCGCGGACCAGGGGCCGCTACGAGCAGTACTTC.

Regarding this clonotype: With a much larger clone just one base away, this may be a read error. The CDR3 bases are TGTGCCAGGAGTGTATCGTACGGCACTGAAGCTTTCTTT. It codes for CARSVSYGTEAFF. The chain joins TRBV30 to TRBJ1-1, with D unclear. Germline lookup yields CDR1 GTSNPN and CDR2 SVGIG (reference sequence). The CDR3 has 13 residues.

The chain joins TRBV5-1 to TRBJ2-1, with D unresolved. Germline assignment: CDR1 SGHRS and CDR2 YFSETQ. The CDR3 is 12 amino acids. Trimming stripped 0 bases from V and 7 bases from J, with 5 bases between. CDR3 coding DNA: TGCGCCAGCAGCTTGGCCGAGAATGAGCAGTTCTTC. Protein: CASSLAENEQFF.